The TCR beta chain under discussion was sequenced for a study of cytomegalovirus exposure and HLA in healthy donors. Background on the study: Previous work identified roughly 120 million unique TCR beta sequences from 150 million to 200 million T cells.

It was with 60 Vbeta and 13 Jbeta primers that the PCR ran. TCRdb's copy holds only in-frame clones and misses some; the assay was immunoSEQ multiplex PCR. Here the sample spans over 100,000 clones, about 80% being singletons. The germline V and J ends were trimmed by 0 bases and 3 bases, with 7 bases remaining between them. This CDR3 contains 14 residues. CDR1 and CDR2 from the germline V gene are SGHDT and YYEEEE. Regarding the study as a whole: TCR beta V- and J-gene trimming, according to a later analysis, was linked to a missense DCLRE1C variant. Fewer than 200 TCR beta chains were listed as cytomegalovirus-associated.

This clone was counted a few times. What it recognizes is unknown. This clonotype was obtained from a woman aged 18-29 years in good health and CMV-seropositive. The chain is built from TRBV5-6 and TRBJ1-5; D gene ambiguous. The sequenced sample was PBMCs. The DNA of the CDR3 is TGTGCCAGCAGCTTGGGCAGGTCCAATCAGCCCCAGCATTTT. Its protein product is CASSLGRSNQPQHF.